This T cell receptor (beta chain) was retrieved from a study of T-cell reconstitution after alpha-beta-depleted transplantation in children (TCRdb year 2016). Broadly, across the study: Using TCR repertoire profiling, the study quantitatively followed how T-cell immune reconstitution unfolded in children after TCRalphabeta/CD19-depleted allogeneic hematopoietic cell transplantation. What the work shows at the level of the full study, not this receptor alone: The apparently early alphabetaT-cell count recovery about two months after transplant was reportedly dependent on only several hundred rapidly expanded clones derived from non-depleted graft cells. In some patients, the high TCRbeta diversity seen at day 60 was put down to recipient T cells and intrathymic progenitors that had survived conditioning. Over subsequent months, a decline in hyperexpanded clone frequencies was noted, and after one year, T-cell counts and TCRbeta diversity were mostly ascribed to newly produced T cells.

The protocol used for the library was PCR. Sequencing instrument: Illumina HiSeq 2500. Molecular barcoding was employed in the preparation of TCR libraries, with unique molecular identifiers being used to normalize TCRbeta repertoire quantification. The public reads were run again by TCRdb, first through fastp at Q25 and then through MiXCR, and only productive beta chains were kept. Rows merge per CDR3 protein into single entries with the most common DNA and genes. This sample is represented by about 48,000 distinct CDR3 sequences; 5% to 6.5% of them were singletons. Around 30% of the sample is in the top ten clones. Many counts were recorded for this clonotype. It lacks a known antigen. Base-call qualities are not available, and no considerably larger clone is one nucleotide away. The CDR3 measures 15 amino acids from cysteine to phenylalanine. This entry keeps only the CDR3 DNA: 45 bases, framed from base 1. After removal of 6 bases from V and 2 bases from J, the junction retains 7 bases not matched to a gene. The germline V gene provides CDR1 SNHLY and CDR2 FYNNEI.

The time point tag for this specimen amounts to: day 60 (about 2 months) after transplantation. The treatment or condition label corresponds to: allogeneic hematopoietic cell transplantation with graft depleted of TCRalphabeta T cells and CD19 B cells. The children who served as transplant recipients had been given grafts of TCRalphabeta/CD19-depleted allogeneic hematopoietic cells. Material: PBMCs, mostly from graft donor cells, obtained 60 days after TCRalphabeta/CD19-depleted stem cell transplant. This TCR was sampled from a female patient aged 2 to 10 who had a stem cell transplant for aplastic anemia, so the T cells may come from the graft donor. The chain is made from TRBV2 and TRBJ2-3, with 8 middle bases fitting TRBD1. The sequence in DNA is TGTGCCAGCAGGGGGGCGACAGGGGCCACAGATACGCAGTATTTT. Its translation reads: CASRGATGATDTQYF.